The rows below give T cell receptor beta chains drawn from one sample of a study of immune evolution from preneoplasia to lung adenocarcinoma. Sequenced by immunoSEQ multiplex PCR; TCRdb stores in-frame clones only, minus some. This table has 8,000 or so clones, around 80% appearing once. The sequenced sample was FFPE minimally invasive lung adenocarcinoma tissue. The receptors shown here come from a donor older than 65 with lung adenocarcinoma. The CDR3 runs from the conserved cysteine through the conserved F or W. A D gene is named only where the DNA matches it firmly. Clone size, where shown, is once, few, many, or a class for clones that have expanded.

v_call: TRBV10-1
j_call: TRBJ1-1
clone_size: -
d_call: -
cdr3_aa: CASSERQSNTEAFF
cdr3_nt: TGCGCCAGCAGTGAGCGACAGTCGAACACTGAAGCTTTCTTT

v_call: TRBV29-1
j_call: TRBJ1-2
clone_size: -
d_call: TRBD1
cdr3_aa: CSVERGQGMIGYTF
cdr3_nt: TGCAGCGTTGAACGGGGACAGGGGATGATAGGCTACACCTTC

v_call: TRBV30
j_call: TRBJ1-1
clone_size: few
d_call: -
cdr3_aa: CAVRYTEAFF
cdr3_nt: TGTGCCGTCCGATACACTGAAGCTTTCTTT

v_call: TRBV28
j_call: TRBJ1-1
clone_size: -
d_call: TRBD1
cdr3_aa: CASRGIQGASTEAFF
cdr3_nt: TGTGCCAGCAGGGGAATACAGGGGGCGAGCACTGAAGCTTTCTTT

v_call: TRBV11-3
j_call: TRBJ2-1
clone_size: -
d_call: TRBD1
cdr3_aa: CASSSRTGWPREQFF
cdr3_nt: TGTGCCAGCAGCTCCCGGACAGGTTGGCCAAGAGAGCAGTTCTTC

v_call: TRBV28
j_call: TRBJ2-7
clone_size: -
d_call: -
cdr3_aa: CASSPQALETYEQYF
cdr3_nt: TGTGCCAGCAGTCCCCAGGCACTCGAAACCTACGAGCAGTACTTC

v_call: TRBV15
j_call: TRBJ2-1
clone_size: -
d_call: TRBD2
cdr3_aa: CATSRDRGDGVLYNEQFF
cdr3_nt: TGTGCCACCAGCAGAGATCGGGGGGATGGGGTTCTCTACAATGAGCAGTTCTTC

v_call: TRBV5-1
j_call: TRBJ1-1
clone_size: -
d_call: TRBD1
cdr3_aa: CASSSWTGMDLNTEAFF
cdr3_nt: TGCGCCAGCAGCTCTTGGACAGGGATGGACTTGAACACTGAAGCTTTCTTT

v_call: TRBV7-2
j_call: TRBJ2-3
clone_size: -
d_call: -
cdr3_aa: CASSPGWGLGTDTQYF
cdr3_nt: TGTGCCAGCAGTCCTGGGTGGGGGCTCGGCACAGATACGCAGTATTTT

v_call: TRBV6-1
j_call: TRBJ1-1
clone_size: -
d_call: -
cdr3_aa: CASSELATGNTEAFF
cdr3_nt: TGTGCCAGCAGTGAACTGGCTACGGGGAACACTGAAGCTTTCTTT

v_call: TRBV7-9
j_call: TRBJ2-1
clone_size: -
d_call: -
cdr3_aa: CASSFTNEQFF
cdr3_nt: TGTGCCAGCAGCTTTACCAATGAGCAGTTCTTC

v_call: TRBV6-5
j_call: TRBJ2-7
clone_size: few
d_call: -
cdr3_aa: CASFRGAGEQYF
cdr3_nt: TGTGCCAGTTTTAGGGGCGCGGGTGAGCAGTACTTC

v_call: TRBV28
j_call: TRBJ1-2
clone_size: -
d_call: -
cdr3_aa: CASSYSGSRGYGYTF
cdr3_nt: TGTGCCAGCAGTTACTCAGGGTCCAGGGGCTATGGCTACACCTTC

v_call: TRBV30
j_call: TRBJ2-7
clone_size: -
d_call: TRBD1
cdr3_aa: CAWRGQGRADEQYF
cdr3_nt: TGTGCCTGGAGGGGACAGGGGAGGGCCGACGAGCAGTACTTC

v_call: TRBV18
j_call: TRBJ2-1
clone_size: -
d_call: -
cdr3_aa: CASSPRDWVYNEQFF
cdr3_nt: TGTGCCAGCTCACCACGGGACTGGGTCTACAATGAGCAGTTCTTC

v_call: TRBV27
j_call: TRBJ1-4
clone_size: -
d_call: -
cdr3_aa: CASSPWVTEKLFF
cdr3_nt: TGTGCCAGCAGTCCGTGGGTCACTGAAAAACTGTTTTTT

v_call: TRBV29-1
j_call: TRBJ2-7
clone_size: -
d_call: -
cdr3_aa: CSVEGRGVSYEQYF
cdr3_nt: TGCAGCGTCGAGGGGCGGGGCGTCTCCTACGAGCAGTACTTC

v_call: TRBV5-1
j_call: TRBJ2-3
clone_size: -
d_call: TRBD2
cdr3_aa: CASSWTSGISDTQYF
cdr3_nt: TGCGCCAGCAGCTGGACTAGCGGGATTTCAGATACGCAGTATTTT

v_call: TRBV28
j_call: TRBJ2-1
clone_size: -
d_call: -
cdr3_aa: CASSSMIRRTYNEQFF
cdr3_nt: TGTGCCAGCAGTTCCATGATTAGGAGGACTTACAATGAGCAGTTCTTC

v_call: TRBV2
j_call: TRBJ2-5
clone_size: -
d_call: TRBD2
cdr3_aa: CASSREVGLAGETQYF
cdr3_nt: TGTGCCAGCAGTAGAGAGGTGGGACTAGCGGGGGAGACCCAGTACTTC